Below are 28 T cell receptor beta chains sequenced from a single sample in a study of OX40 agonist ivuxolimab in advanced cancers. The receptor library was made with the immunoSEQ multiplex PCR assay. Entries here come from immuneACCESS through TCRdb and include only in-frame sequences with V and J called. Some clones fail to appear in such tables; in the studies checked, an unresolved V gene covers under half of the shortfall, and the cause of the remainder is unknown. The sample table holds 60,000 to 95,000 clones, of which around 83% were seen once. Under 20% of the sample rests with the top ten. The material sequenced was CD4+ or CD8+ T cells sorted from blood, taken in a trial of the OX40 agonist ivuxolimab. The receptors were sampled from an adult with an advanced solid tumor such as melanoma, head and neck, liver or kidney cancer.

The V call is TRBV19, the J call TRBJ1-5, with 7 bases matching TRBD1. J gave up 4 bases and V 6 bases, and 3 bases lay outside the gene matches. Germline V gene lookup returns CDR1 LNHDA and CDR2 SQIVND (reference sequence). This CDR3 region has 13 residues. The CDR3 nucleotides are TGTGCCAGTAGCGGGGACAGAAATCAGCCCCAGCATTTT. This codes for CASSGDRNQPQHF.

The rearrangement links TRBV2 to TRBJ2-7; a possible D gene is TRBD2 (6 bases). Looked up from germline, CDR1 is SNHLY and CDR2 is FYNNEI. The CDR3 is 14 amino acids. V was clipped by 8 bases and J by 4 bases, with 18 bases between them. The CDR3 bases are TGTGCCAGCCAAACGGGACTGCCCCCTTACGAGCAGTACTTC. Translated: CASQTGLPPYEQYF.

This sequence joins TRBV5-1 and TRBJ2-7; TRBD1 matches at 9 bases. The V and J ends lost 4 bases and 2 bases, in that order; junction bases with no gene match: 4. The CDR3 runs 14 residues. Germline CDR1 SGHRS, CDR2 YFSETQ. This CDR3 is CASSTGGPTYEQYF. In nucleotides, the CDR3 is TGCGCCAGCAGCACAGGGGGCCCGACCTACGAGCAGTACTTC.

V usage is TRBV6-5 and J usage is TRBJ2-3; D remains ambiguous. The V end was cut by 0 bases, the J end by 6 bases, with 7 bases between. Per the germline V gene, CDR1 is MNHEY and CDR2 is SVGAGI. The CDR3 extends over 13 amino acids. The CDR3 spells CASSYSKRDTQYF. CDR3 DNA: TGTGCCAGCAGTTACTCGAAGAGGGATACGCAGTATTTT.

This chain joins TRBV11-2 and TRBJ2-2; 12 nucleotides align to TRBD2. This CDR3 contains 16 residues. Germline trimming cut 6 bases from V and 6 bases from J; bases unmatched to any gene: 8. In germline, CDR1 is SGHAT, CDR2 FQNNGV. Here the CDR3 DNA reads TGTGCCAGCAGTTTACTAGCGGGAGGAGGGTCCGGGGAGCTGTTTTTT. Amino acid sequence: CASSLLAGGGSGELFF.

This clone has only a few counts. The chain recombines TRBV18 with TRBJ1-2, with D possibly TRBD1 on 6 matching bases. Germline CDR1 reads KGHSH; CDR2 reads LQKENI. CDR3 length: 13 residues. Deletions cut 3 bases from V and 6 bases from J, with 11 bases between. DNA of the CDR3: TGTGCCAGCTCACCTTTGGGGGCGCATGGCTACACCTTC. Translating gives CASSPLGAHGYTF.

This clone was seen just once. This sequence joins TRBV29-1 and TRBJ2-2; 8 bases map to TRBD2. V lost 6 bases to trimming and J lost 4 bases; unmatched junction nucleotides: 13. The CDR3 totals 16 residues. CDR1 is SQVTM and CDR2 is ANQGSEA in the germline V gene. CDR3 nucleotides: TGCAGCGTCGCACGGCAATTAGCGGGAATCACCGGGGAGCTGTTTTTT. Its protein is CSVARQLAGITGELFF.

V usage is TRBV19 and J usage is TRBJ2-3, with 9 nucleotides matching TRBD2. This CDR3 region has 17 residues. In germline, CDR1 is LNHDA, CDR2 SQIVND (reference sequence). Trimming cost V 5 bases and J 0 bases; bases outside gene matches: 9. The CDR3 DNA reads TGTGCCAGTAGTGGAGCCGGGACTAGCAGAAGCACAGATACGCAGTATTTT. This encodes CASSGAGTSRSTDTQYF.

The chain combines TRBV19 with TRBJ1-4, with D perhaps TRBD1 (6 bases). The CDR3 spans 16 residues. Between the trimmed V and J ends, which lost 5 bases and 0 bases, there was a span of 13 bases. The germline V gene has CDR1 LNHDA and CDR2 SQIVND (reference sequence). CDR3 DNA: TGTGCCAGTAGTCGGGGGGGGCCTTCAACTAATGAAAAACTGTTTTTT. It translates to CASSRGGPSTNEKLFF.

The chain recombines TRBV5-1 with TRBJ2-7; 13 bases agree with TRBD2. Germline trimming cut 3 bases from V and 6 bases from J; bases unmatched to any gene: 6. The CDR3 runs to 15 residues. Germline-derived CDR1 and CDR2 are SGHRS and YFSETQ. The CDR3 loop is CASSSRTSGRREQYF. CDR3 bases: TGCGCCAGCAGCTCAAGGACTAGCGGGAGACGCGAGCAGTACTTC.

In its sample, this clone was seen a few times. The gene calls are TRBV6-4 and TRBJ1-2; D may be TRBD1 (5 bases). V was clipped by 6 bases and J by 8 bases, with 16 bases between them. CDR1 is MRHNA, CDR2 SNTAGT, per germline. The CDR3 length is 13 residues. CDR3 residues: CASSEDIYGGYTF. The CDR3 nucleotides are TGTGCCAGCAGCGAGGACATCTATGGGGGCTACACCTTC.

This clone was seen a single time. Relative to the germline gene, one junction end is altered; a read error may explain this. The chain links TRBV28 to TRBJ2-7, with 10 bases matching TRBD1. Germline V gene sequence: CDR1 MDHEN, CDR2 SYDVKM. This CDR3 spans 16 amino acids. The CDR3 region is CASRLSTGGAEHEQYF. Written as DNA, the CDR3 is TGTGCCAGCAGGTTATCGACAGGGGGCGCGGAGCACGAGCAGTACTTC.

This chain uses TRBV7-2 with TRBJ1-5, with a tentative D call TRBD1 (6 bases). V was pared by 5 bases and J by 5 bases, with 16 bases between. This CDR3 is 15 amino acids long. Germline CDR1 and CDR2: SGHTA and FQGNSA. The chain's CDR3 is CASSPGQGMHQPQHF. For the CDR3, the DNA is TGTGCCAGCAGCCCCGGCCAGGGGATGCATCAGCCCCAGCATTTT.

The V gene is TRBV6-1, the J gene TRBJ2-5, with D perhaps TRBD2 (5 bases). CDR3 length: 15 amino acids. V lost 7 bases, J lost 1 base, and 16 bases lay in between. Germline-derived CDR1 and CDR2 are MNHNS and SASEGT. In DNA, the CDR3 is TGTGCCAGCACCCGAGGGCCTCCCTCCCAAGAGACCCAGTACTTC. It is translated as CASTRGPPSQETQYF.

The chain employs TRBV11-2 and TRBJ1-5; D not certain. CDR1 and CDR2 (germline): SGHAT, FQNNGV. V was shortened by 1 base and J by 0 bases, with 4 bases between the two germline ends. The CDR3 is 14 amino acids. CDR3 residues: CASSLGNSNQPQHF. As DNA, the CDR3 is TGTGCCAGCAGCTTAGGCAATAGCAATCAGCCCCAGCATTTT.

The V gene is TRBV6-1, the J gene TRBJ2-1, with 11 bases lining up with TRBD2. The germline V gene encodes CDR1 MNHNS and CDR2 SASEGT. The CDR3 spans 19 residues. With 1 base clipped from V and 6 bases from J, the junction kept 14 bases outside the gene matches. The CDR3 DNA sequence: TGTGCCAGCAGTGAAGTTCTAGCGGGAGGACTTAAGGGGGTCAATGAGCAGTTCTTC. It specifies CASSEVLAGGLKGVNEQFF.

The V and J genes are TRBV7-9 and TRBJ2-3; TRBD2 agrees at 7 bases. J was trimmed by 4 bases and V by 1 base; bases with no gene match: 2. This CDR3 spans 14 amino acids. CDR1 SEHNR and CDR2 FQNEAQ come from the germline V gene (reference sequence). The CDR3 coding sequence is TGTGCCAGCAGCTTAGTGGGAGGGCCAGATACGCAGTATTTT. The encoded protein is CASSLVGGPDTQYF. The full variable domain, rest sourced from reference TRBV7-9 and TRBJ2-3, is DTGVSQNPRHKITKRGQNVTFRCDPISEHNRLYWYRQTLGQGPEFLTYFQNEAQLEKSRLLSDRFSAERPKGSFSTLEIQRTEQGDSAMYLCASSLVGGPDTQYFGPGTRLTVL.

This chain connects TRBV29-1 to TRBJ2-1; 10 nucleotides align to TRBD1. V dropped 5 bases and J dropped 10; count of bases not matched to a gene: 8. CDR1 SQVTM and CDR2 ANQGSEA come from the germline V gene. The CDR3 sequence is 13 residues long. CDR3 sequence: CSVRDRGAQEQFF. In nucleotides, the CDR3 is TGCAGCGTTCGGGACAGGGGCGCCCAAGAGCAGTTCTTC.

The chain is built from TRBV19 and TRBJ2-7, with 7 bases lining up with TRBD1. CDR1 is LNHDA and CDR2 is SQIVND in the germline V gene (reference sequence). The CDR3 is made up of 17 amino acids. The V segment lost 1 base and the J segment 3 bases; nucleotides outside the gene matches: 12. The CDR3 sequence: CASSIGGERGQGYEQYF. DNA for the CDR3: TGTGCCAGTAGTATAGGCGGCGAGAGGGGGCAGGGCTACGAGCAGTACTTC.

The genes are TRBV28 and TRBJ1-1, with D unclear. V lost 2 bases and J lost 2, with 6 bases in between. CDR3 length equals 13 residues. Germline V lookup: CDR1 MDHEN, CDR2 SYDVKM. CDR3: CASSLTVNTEAFF. DNA for the CDR3: TGTGCCAGCAGTTTAACGGTAAACACTGAAGCTTTCTTT.

The rearrangement joins TRBV2 to TRBJ2-2, with D unclear. Germline loops: CDR1 SNHLY, CDR2 FYNNEI. V was pared by 6 bases and J by 1 base, with 9 bases between. The CDR3 spans 14 residues. CDR3 residues: CASRTGQNTGELFF. The CDR3 DNA is TGTGCCAGCAGGACTGGTCAGAACACCGGGGAGCTGTTTTTT.

The CDR3 loop reads CAISGPGREINEQFF. The CDR3 DNA is TGTGCCATCAGTGGGCCCGGGCGGGAGATAAATGAGCAGTTCTTC. The chain uses TRBV10-3 and TRBJ2-1, with TRBD2 matching over 7 bases. Germline CDR1 and CDR2: ENHRY and SYGVKD. This CDR3 comprises 15 residues. J was trimmed by 7 bases and V by 4 bases; bases with no gene match: 10.

The chain combines TRBV6-5 with TRBJ1-4; tentative D call: TRBD1 (6 bases). V dropped 6 bases and J dropped 8 bases, with 16 bases sitting between them. CDR1 and CDR2 from the germline V gene are MNHEY and SVGAGI. The CDR3 covers 14 residues. CDR3 coding DNA: TGTGCCAGCAGCGCAGGGGTTTCGAGGGAAAAACTGTTTTTT. Its protein is CASSAGVSREKLFF.

V is TRBV28 and J is TRBJ1-5, with 8 bases aligning to TRBD1. Germline loops: CDR1 MDHEN, CDR2 SYDVKM. V lost 5 bases, J lost 2 bases, and 5 bases stayed unmatched. The length of the CDR3 is 15 residues. The CDR3 sequence: CASSITGGGNQPQHF. CDR3 DNA sequence: TGTGCCAGCAGTATTACAGGGGGGGGCAATCAGCCCCAGCATTTT.

V is TRBV7-9 and J is TRBJ2-5; 9 positions agree with TRBD2. The germline V gene encodes CDR1 SEHNR and CDR2 FQNEAQ (reference sequence). The CDR3 sequence is 16 residues long. Germline trimming cut 5 bases from V and 4 bases from J; bases unmatched to any gene: 11. The CDR3 nucleotides read TGTGCCAGCAGCCCATCGGGGCTAGCGGGAAGAGAGACCCAGTACTTC. Its translation: CASSPSGLAGRETQYF.

V usage is TRBV5-1 and J usage is TRBJ2-5, with 8 bases fitting TRBD1. CDR1 is SGHRS, CDR2 YFSETQ, per germline. The trim removed 4 bases at V and 6 bases at J, leaving 11 bases unmatched. The CDR3 runs 15 residues. The CDR3 coding sequence is TGCGCCAGCAGCCTGGAACAGGGGGTGGGGAAGACCCAGTACTTC. Its translation: CASSLEQGVGKTQYF.

The chain combines TRBV19 with TRBJ2-1; 10 nucleotides agree with TRBD2. Germline assignment: CDR1 LNHDA and CDR2 SQIVND (reference sequence). This CDR3 comprises 20 residues. Trimming removed 6 bases from V and 3 bases from J; junction bases left unmatched: 20. The CDR3 reads CASRLLAGLKRAIIYNEQFF. DNA for the CDR3: TGTGCCAGTAGACTACTAGCGGGACTTAAAAGGGCTATAATCTACAATGAGCAGTTCTTC.

The rearrangement links TRBV28 to TRBJ2-7; a weak D match, TRBD1 (6 bases). The V end lost 4 bases, the J end lost 4 bases, and 17 bases lay between the germline ends. The CDR3 is 15 residues long. Germline values: CDR1 MDHEN, CDR2 SYDVKM. CDR3 sequence: CASSSGDILGYEQYF. As DNA, the CDR3 is TGTGCCAGCAGTTCCGGGGACATACTGGGGTACGAGCAGTACTTC.